These T cell receptor beta chains were read from a single sample in a study of shared clonotypes between healthy human individuals. TCRdb's copy holds only in-frame clones and misses some; the assay was immunoSEQ multiplex PCR. The sample holds more than 2 million clones, 90% to 95% seen once. Sequenced material: naive CD8+ T cells from PBMCs. Every receptor here comes from a young man in good health. Some clones in this sample may be carry-over from other donors' samples. Each CDR3 is given with its conserved first and last residue.

v_call cdr3_aa
TRBV27 CASSPLPGQVRRPWDEQFF
TRBV4-1 CASSQDHPRTYEQYF
TRBV2 CASSPRDTYGYTF
TRBV4-1 CASRARAGNTYEQYF
TRBV28 CASSRTGKGYGYTF
TRBV5-8 CASSSATEANYGYTF
TRBV2 CASSDSPDSYEQYF
TRBV27 CASSLALYSDGYTF
TRBV5-1 CASSWGGNTGELFF
TRBV28 CASSTRTSGNNNEQFF
TRBV27 CASRAGVTTETQYF
TRBV10-2 CASSFTLRPGADEQYF
TRBV30 CAWSVLGGSGNTIYF
TRBV5-5 CASSSTVAVWREILYEQYF
TRBV7-2 CASSLGYGGRLEETQYF
TRBV28 CASSLWDSGNTIYF
TRBV7-9 CASKRLGVQAYNNEQFF
TRBV7-6 CASSSRPDLAIQETQYF
TRBV19 CATRQGEGDTEAFF
TRBV5-5 CASSLAPTGTDTQYF
TRBV6-1 CASSKLDGTSYEQYF
TRBV28 CASGPGTSMRYF
TRBV6-1 CASSEGKRGKGASSGANVLTF
TRBV5-1 CASSQTRQGATEAFF
TRBV28 CASRDRSSYEQYF
TRBV7-2 CASSSGIAPRRGRAYEQYF
TRBV10-3 CAIRLTGPREGYTF
TRBV6-6 CASSWQQGKGEKLFF
TRBV7-9 CASGRGRVNEQFF
TRBV28 CASSTPKEEKVNYGYTF
TRBV6-5 CASTTRDFGADTQYF
TRBV4-2 CASSVSGSYEQYF
TRBV11-2 CASSLGGGQREQYF
TRBV19 CASSMGWGGRPLYEQYF
TRBV6-5 CASRGTGVEQFF
TRBV13 CASSLDGLRGNEQYF
TRBV4-3 CASSPSDFLAGYTDTQYF
TRBV2 CASRFGTSFYEQYF
TRBV28 CASSLGNSYEQYF
TRBV27 CASSSGGYNEQFF
TRBV19 CASSAYPGPAEQYF
TRBV2 CASKEGRETQYF
TRBV27 CASSFNGVSYEQYF
TRBV7-8 CASSLGWTVGGYTF
TRBV10-3 CAISEGTGSSYEQYF
TRBV19 CATLSREGYGYTF
TRBV2 CASSVYRGGNQPQHF
TRBV7-9 CASSLARATYEQYF
TRBV11-2 CASSLRGDSPYNEQFF
TRBV5-6 CASSSGPANTGELFF
TRBV12-1 CASSPGLAGGPLPEIAKNIQYF
TRBV13 CASSYLSRNTEAFF
TRBV19 CASSNYGGQNTEAFF
TRBV4-3 CASSQDFSRTYYNEQFF
TRBV9 CASSTGTSYNEQFF